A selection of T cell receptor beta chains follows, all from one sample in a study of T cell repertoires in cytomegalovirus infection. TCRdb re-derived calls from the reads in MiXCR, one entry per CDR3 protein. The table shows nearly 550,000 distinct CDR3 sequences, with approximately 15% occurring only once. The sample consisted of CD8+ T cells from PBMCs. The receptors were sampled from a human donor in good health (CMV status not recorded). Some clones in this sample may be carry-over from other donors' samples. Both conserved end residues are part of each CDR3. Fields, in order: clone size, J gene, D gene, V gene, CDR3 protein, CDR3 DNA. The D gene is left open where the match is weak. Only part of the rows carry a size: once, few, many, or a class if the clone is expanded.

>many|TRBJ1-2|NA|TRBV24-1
CATSDPRGSGYTF
TGTGCCACCAGTGATCCCAGGGGAAGTGGCTACACCTTC
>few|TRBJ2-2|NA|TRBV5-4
CAGGVTGELFF
TGTGCCGGAGGCGTCACCGGGGAGCTGTTTTTT
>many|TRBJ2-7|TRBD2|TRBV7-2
CASSLRYGTSGFYEQYF
TGTGCCAGCAGCTTAAGGTACGGGACTAGCGGCTTCTACGAGCAGTACTTC
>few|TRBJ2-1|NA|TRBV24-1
CATSDSSGTEWNEQFF
TGTGCCACCAGTGATTCCTCCGGGACCGAGTGGAATGAGCAGTTCTTC
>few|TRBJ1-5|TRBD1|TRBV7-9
CASSQSGQLNQPQHF
TGTGCCAGCAGCCAGTCGGGACAGCTCAATCAGCCCCAGCATTTT
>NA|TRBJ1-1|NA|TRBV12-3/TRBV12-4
CASSLYLTEAFF
TGTGCCAGCAGTTTATATTTGACTGAAGCTTTCTTT
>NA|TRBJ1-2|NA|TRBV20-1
CSARDLPSATYGYTF
TGCAGTGCTAGAGATCTTCCCTCTGCTACCTATGGCTACACCTTC
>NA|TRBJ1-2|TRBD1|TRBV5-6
CASSFRTGPYGYTF
TGTGCCAGCAGCTTCCGGACAGGGCCCTATGGCTACACCTTC
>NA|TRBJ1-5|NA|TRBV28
CASSLYRASNQPQHF
TGTGCCAGCAGTTTATACCGGGCTAGCAATCAGCCCCAGCATTTT
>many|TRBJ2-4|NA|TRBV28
CASSPAPGESKNIQYF
TGTGCCAGCAGTCCCGCCCCGGGGGAGAGCAAAAACATTCAGTACTTC
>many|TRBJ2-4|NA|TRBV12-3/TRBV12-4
CASSLVNRDLAKNIQYF
TGTGCCAGCAGTTTAGTTAACAGGGATCTAGCCAAAAACATTCAGTACTTC
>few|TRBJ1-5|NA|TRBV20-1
CSAPPEDRDQPQHF
TGCAGTGCTCCCCCAGAAGACCGAGATCAGCCCCAGCATTTT
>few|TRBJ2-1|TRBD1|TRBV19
CATSGQGATYNEQFF
TGTGCCACCTCAGGACAGGGGGCTACCTACAATGAGCAGTTCTTC
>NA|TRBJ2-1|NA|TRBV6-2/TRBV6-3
CASSYFGEQFF
TGTGCCAGCAGTTACTTTGGGGAGCAGTTCTTC
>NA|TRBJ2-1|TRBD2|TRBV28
CASTPSLSGRGDNEQFF
TGTGCCAGCACCCCTTCCTTAAGCGGGAGAGGGGACAATGAGCAGTTCTTC
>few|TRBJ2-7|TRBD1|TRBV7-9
CASSPRDRAAYEQYF
TGTGCCAGCAGCCCCCGGGACAGGGCGGCCTACGAGCAGTACTTC
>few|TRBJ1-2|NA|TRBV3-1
CASSHERKIYGYTF
TGTGCCAGCAGCCATGAGAGGAAGATCTATGGCTACACCTTC
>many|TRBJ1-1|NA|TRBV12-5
CASGLGVSPNTEAFF
TGTGCTAGTGGTTTGGGCGTCAGCCCGAACACTGAAGCTTTCTTT
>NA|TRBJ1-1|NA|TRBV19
CASSIMGGGTEAFF
TGTGCCAGTAGTATAATGGGGGGGGGCACTGAAGCTTTCTTT
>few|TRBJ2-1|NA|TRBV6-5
CASRPRGSTRFF
TGTGCCAGCAGACCTCGGGGAAGCACAAGGTTCTTC
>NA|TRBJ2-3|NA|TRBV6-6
CASSYSTGREDTQYF
TGTGCCAGCAGTTACTCGACCGGCCGCGAGGATACGCAGTATTTT
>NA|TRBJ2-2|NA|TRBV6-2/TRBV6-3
CASTLGGVGELFF
TGTGCCAGCACACTAGGAGGAGTCGGGGAGCTGTTTTTT
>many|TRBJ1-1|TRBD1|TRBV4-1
CASSQEDRGTEAFF
TGCGCCAGCAGCCAAGAGGACAGGGGCACTGAAGCTTTCTTT
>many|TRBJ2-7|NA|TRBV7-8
CASSWDPGSYEQYF
TGTGCCAGCAGTTGGGACCCCGGGTCCTACGAGCAGTACTTC